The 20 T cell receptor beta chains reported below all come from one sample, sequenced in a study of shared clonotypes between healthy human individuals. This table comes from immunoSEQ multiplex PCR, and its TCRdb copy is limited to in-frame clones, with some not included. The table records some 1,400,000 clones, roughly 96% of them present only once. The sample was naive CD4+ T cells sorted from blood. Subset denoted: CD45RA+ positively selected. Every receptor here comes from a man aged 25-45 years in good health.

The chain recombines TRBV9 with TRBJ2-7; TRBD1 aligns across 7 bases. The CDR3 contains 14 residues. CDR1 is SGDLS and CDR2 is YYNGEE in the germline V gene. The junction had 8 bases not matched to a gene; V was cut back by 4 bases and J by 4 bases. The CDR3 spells CASSRGQMVYEQYF. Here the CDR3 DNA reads TGTGCCAGCAGCAGGGGGCAAATGGTTTACGAGCAGTACTTC.

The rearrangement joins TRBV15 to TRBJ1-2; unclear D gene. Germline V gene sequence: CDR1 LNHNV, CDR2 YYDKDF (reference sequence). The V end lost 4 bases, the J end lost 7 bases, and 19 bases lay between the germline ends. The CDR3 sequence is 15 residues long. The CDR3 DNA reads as TGTGCCACCAGCATTCGACAAACTCTAGACTCTGGCTACACCTTC. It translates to CATSIRQTLDSGYTF.

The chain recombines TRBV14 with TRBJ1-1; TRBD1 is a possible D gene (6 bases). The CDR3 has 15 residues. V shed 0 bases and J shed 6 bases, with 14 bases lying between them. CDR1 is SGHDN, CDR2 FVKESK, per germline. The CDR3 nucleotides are TGTGCCAGCAGCCAAGATTACAGGGTTGGGGCTGAAGCTTTCTTT. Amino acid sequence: CASSQDYRVGAEAFF.

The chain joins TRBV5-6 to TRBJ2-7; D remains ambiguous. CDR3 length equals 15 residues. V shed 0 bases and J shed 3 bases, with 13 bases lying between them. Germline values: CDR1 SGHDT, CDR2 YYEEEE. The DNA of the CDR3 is TGTGCCAGCAGCTTGGTGGGTAGATTTGGCTACGAGCAGTACTTC. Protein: CASSLVGRFGYEQYF.

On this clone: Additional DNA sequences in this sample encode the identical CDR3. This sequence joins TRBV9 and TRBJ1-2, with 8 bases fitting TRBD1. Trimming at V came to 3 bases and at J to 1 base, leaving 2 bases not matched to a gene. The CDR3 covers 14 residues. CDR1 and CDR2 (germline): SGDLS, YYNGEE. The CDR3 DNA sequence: TGTGCCAGCAGCGCCGGACAGGGTAACTATGGCTACACCTTC. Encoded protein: CASSAGQGNYGYTF. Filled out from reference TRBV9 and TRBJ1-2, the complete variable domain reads DSGVTQTPKHLITATGQRVTLRCSPRSGDLSVYWYQQSLDQGLQFLIQYYNGEERAKGNILERFSAQQFPDLHSELNLSSLELGDSALYFCASSAGQGNYGYTFGSGTRLTVV.

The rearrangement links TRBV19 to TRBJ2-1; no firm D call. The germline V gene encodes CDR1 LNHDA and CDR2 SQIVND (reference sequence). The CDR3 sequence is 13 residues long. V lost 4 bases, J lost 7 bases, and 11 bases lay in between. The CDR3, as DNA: TGTGCCAGTAGTAGGGGATGGTGGAATGAGCAGTTCTTC. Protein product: CASSRGWWNEQFF.

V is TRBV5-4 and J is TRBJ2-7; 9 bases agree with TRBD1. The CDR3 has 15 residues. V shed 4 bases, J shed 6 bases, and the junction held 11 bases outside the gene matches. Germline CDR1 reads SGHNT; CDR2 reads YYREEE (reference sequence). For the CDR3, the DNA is TGTGCCAGCAGCCGTCAGACAGGGGGAACGGGCGAGCAGTACTTC. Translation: CASSRQTGGTGEQYF.

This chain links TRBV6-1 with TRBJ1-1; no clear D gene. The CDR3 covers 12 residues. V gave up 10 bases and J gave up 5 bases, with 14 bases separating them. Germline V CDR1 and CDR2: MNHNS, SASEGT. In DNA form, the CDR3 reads TGTGCCATTGACCCGACCCGGACTGAAGCTTTCTTT. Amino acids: CAIDPTRTEAFF.

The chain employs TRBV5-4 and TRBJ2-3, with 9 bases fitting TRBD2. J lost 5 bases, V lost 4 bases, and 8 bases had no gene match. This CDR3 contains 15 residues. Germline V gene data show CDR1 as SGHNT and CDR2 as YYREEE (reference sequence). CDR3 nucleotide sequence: TGTGCCAGCAGCCGTGGCGGGAGGGCCCAAGATACGCAGTATTTT. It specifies CASSRGGRAQDTQYF.

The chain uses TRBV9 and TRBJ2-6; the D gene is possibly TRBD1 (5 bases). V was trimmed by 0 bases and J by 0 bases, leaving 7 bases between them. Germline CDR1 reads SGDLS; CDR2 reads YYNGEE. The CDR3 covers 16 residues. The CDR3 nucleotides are TGTGCCAGCAGCGTAGATAGGGGCTCTGGGGCCAACGTCCTGACTTTC. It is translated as CASSVDRGSGANVLTF.

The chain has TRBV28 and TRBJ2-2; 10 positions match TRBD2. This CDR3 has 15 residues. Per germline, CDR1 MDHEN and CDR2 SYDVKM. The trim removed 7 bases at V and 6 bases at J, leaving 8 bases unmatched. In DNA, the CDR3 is TGTGCCAGCACCATGCTAGCGGGAGAGGCCGGGGAGCTGTTTTTT. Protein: CASTMLAGEAGELFF.

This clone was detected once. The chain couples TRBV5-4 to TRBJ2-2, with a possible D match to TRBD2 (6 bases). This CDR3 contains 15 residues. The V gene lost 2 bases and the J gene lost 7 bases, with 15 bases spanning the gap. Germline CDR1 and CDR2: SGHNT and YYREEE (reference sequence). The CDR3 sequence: CASSFLGGSHGELFF. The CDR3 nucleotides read TGTGCCAGCAGCTTTCTGGGGGGAAGTCACGGGGAGCTGTTTTTT.

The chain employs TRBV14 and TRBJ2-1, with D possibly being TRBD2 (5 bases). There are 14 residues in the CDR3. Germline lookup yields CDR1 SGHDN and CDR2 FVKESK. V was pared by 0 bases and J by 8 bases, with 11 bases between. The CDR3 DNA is TGTGCCAGCAGCCAAGATAACTGGCGGGATGAGCAGTTCTTC. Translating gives CASSQDNWRDEQFF.

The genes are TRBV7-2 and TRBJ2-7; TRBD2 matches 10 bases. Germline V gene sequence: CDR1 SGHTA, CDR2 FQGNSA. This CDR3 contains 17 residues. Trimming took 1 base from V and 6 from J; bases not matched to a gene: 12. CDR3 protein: CASSLVPSGRGQVEQYF. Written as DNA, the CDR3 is TGTGCCAGCAGCTTAGTACCTAGCGGGAGAGGGCAGGTCGAGCAGTACTTC.

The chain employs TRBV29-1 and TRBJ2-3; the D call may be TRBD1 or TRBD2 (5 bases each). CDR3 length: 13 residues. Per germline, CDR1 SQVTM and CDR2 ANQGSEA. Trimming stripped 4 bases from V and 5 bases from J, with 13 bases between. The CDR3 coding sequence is TGCAGCGTTGTGGGACGTTTACAAGATACGCAGTATTTT. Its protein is CSVVGRLQDTQYF.

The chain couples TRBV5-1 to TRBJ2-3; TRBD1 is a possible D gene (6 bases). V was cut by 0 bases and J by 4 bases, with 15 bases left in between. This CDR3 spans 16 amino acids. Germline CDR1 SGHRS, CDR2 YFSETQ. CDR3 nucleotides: TGCGCCAGCAGCTTGGAGGGCAGGGGTATCGCAGATACGCAGTATTTT. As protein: CASSLEGRGIADTQYF. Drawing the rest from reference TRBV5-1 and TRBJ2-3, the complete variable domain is KAGVTQTPRYLIKTRGQQVTLSCSPISGHRSVSWYQQTPGQGLQFLFEYFSETQRNKGNFPGRFSGRQFSNSRSEMNVSTLELGDSALYLCASSLEGRGIADTQYFGPGTRLTVL.

The DNA of the CDR3 is TGTGCCACCAGCAGAGATCCGGAAGTCAGGGAGCTGTTTTTT. Protein: CATSRDPEVRELFF. V and J are TRBV15 and TRBJ2-2; D gene uncertain. The CDR3 loop spans 14 amino acids. Germline V gene lookup returns CDR1 LNHNV and CDR2 YYDKDF (reference sequence). V lost 0 bases and J lost 9, with 11 bases in between.

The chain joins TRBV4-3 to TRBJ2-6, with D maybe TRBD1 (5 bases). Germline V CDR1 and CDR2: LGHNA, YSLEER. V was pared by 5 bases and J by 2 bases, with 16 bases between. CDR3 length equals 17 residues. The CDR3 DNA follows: TGCGCCAGCAGCGATTTAGGGGTTTCGGCTGGGGCCAACGTCCTGACTTTC. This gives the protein CASSDLGVSAGANVLTF.

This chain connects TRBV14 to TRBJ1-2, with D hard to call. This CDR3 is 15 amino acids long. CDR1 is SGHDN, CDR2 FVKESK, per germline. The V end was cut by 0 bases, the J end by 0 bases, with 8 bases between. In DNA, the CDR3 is TGTGCCAGCAGCCAAGATTTAAGTTCTAACTATGGCTACACCTTC. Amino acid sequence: CASSQDLSSNYGYTF.

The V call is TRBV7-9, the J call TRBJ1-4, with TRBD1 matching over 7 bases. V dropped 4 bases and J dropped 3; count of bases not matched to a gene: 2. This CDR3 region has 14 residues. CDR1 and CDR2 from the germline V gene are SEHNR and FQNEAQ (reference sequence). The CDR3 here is CASSSGTANEKLFF. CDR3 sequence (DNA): TGTGCCAGCAGCTCAGGGACAGCTAATGAAAAACTGTTTTTT.